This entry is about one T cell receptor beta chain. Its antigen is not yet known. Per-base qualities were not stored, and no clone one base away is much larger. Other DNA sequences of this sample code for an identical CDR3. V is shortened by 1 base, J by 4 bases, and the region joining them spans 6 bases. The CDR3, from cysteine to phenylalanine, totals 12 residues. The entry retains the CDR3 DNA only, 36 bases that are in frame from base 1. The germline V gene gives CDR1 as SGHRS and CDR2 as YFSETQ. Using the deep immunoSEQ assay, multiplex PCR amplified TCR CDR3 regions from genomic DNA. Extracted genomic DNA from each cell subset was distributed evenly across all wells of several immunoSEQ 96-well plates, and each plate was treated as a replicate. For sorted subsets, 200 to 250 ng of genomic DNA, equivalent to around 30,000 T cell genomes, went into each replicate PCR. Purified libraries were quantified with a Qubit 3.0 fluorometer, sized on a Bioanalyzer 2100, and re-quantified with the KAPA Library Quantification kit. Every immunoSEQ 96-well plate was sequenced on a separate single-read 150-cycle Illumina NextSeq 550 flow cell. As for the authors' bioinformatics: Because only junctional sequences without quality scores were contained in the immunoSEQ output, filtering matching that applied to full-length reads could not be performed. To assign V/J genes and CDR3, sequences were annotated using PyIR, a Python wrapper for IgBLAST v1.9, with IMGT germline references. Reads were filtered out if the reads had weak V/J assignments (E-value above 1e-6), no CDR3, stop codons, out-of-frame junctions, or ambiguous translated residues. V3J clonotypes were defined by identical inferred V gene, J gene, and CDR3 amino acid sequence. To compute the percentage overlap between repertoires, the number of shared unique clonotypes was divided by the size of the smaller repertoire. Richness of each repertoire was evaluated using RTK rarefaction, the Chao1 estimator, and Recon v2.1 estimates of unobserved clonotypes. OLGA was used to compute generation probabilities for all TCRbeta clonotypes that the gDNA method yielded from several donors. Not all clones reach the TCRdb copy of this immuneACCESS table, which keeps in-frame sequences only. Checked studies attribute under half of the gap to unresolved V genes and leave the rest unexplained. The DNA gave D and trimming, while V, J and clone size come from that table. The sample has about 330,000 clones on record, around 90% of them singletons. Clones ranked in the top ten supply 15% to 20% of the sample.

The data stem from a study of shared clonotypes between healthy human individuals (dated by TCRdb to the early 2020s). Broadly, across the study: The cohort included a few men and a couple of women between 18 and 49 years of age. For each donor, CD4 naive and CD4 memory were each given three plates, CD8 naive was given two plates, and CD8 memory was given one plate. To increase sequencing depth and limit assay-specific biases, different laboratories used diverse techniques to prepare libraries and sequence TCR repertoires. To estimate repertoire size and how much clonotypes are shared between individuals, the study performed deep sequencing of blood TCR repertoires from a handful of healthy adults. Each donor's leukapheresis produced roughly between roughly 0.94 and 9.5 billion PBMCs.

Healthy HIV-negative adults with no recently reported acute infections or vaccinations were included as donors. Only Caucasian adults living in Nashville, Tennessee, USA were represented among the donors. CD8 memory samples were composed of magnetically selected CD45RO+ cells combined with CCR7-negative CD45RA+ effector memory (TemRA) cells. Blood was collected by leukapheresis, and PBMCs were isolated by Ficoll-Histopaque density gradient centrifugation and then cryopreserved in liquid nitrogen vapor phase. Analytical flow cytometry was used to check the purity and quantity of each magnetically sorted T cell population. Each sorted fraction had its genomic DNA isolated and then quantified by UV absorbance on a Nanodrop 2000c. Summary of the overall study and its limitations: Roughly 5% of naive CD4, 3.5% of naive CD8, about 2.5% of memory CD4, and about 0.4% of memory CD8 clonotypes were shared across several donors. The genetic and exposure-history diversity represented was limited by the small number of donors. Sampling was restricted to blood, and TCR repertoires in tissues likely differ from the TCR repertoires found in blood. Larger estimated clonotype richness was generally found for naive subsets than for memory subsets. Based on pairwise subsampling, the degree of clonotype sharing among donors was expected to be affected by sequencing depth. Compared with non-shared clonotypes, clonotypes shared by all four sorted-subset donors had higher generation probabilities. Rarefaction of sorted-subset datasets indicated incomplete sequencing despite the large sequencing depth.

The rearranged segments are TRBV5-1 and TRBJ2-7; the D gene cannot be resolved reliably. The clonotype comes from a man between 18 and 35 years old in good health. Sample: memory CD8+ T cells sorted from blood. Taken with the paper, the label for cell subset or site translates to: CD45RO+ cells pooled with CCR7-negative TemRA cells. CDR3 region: CASSLNGYEQYF. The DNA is TGCGCCAGCAGCTTGAATGGGTACGAGCAGTACTTC. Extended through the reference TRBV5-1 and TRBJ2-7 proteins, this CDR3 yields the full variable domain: KAGVTQTPRYLIKTRGQQVTLSCSPISGHRSVSWYQQTPGQGLQFLFEYFSETQRNKGNFPGRFSGRQFSNSRSEMNVSTLELGDSALYLCASSLNGYEQYFGPGTRLTVT.